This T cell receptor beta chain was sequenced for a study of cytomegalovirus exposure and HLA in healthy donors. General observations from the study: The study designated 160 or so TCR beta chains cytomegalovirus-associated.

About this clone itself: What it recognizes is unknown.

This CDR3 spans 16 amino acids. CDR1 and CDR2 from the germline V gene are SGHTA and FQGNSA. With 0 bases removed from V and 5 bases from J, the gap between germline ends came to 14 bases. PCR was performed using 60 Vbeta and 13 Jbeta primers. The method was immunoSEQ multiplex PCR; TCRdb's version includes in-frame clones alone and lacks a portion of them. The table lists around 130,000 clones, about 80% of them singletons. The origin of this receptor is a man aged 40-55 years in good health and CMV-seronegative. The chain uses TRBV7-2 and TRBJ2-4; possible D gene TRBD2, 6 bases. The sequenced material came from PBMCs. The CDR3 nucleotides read TGTGCCAGCAGCTTAGCGGCAGGACTACTCCAAAACATTCAGTACTTC. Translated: CASSLAAGLLQNIQYF.